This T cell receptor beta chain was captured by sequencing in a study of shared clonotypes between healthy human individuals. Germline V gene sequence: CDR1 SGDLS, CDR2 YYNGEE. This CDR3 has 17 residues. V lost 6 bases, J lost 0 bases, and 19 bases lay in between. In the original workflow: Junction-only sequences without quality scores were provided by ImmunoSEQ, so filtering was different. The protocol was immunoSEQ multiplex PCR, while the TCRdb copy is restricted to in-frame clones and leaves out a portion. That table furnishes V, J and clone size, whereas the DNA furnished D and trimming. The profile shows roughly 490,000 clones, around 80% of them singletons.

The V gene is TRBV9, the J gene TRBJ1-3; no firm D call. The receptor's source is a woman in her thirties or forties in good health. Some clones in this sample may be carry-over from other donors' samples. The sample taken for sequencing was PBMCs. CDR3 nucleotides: TGTGCCAGCACCCCGAGGGAGGGCCCCCTCTCTGGAAACACCATATATTTT. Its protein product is CASTPREGPLSGNTIYF.